This note documents a single TCR beta chain sequence. Its antigen remains unknown. Compared with germline, one end of the junction differs, possibly owing to a read error. The CDR3 sequence is 14 residues long. Germline V gives CDR1 SSHAT, CDR2 FNYEAQ (reference sequence). TCRdb analysed the multiplex PCR reads with MiXCR anew, one entry per CDR3 protein. The data contain 60,000 to 75,000 distinct CDR3 sequences, roughly 50% of them singletons. This record comes from a study of breast tumors, draining lymph nodes, adjacent tissues. Study-level results: Luminal-like breast cancer showed significantly greater tumor-nontumor repertoire similarity than basal-like breast cancer did. Tumor T cell lymph node origin was a supported hypothesis, not proven. The data were judged consistent with most tumor T cells coming from lymph node and expanding in tumor.

This TCR derives from a female donor with breast cancer. Some clones in this sample may be carry-over from other donors' samples. The sequenced sample consisted of breast tumor tissue. The chain carries TRBV7-7 and TRBJ2-3; D is unclear. The CDR3 DNA is TGTGCTAGCAGCTTGGGCGGCACAGCCGATACGCAGTATTTT. This encodes CASSLGGTADTQYF.